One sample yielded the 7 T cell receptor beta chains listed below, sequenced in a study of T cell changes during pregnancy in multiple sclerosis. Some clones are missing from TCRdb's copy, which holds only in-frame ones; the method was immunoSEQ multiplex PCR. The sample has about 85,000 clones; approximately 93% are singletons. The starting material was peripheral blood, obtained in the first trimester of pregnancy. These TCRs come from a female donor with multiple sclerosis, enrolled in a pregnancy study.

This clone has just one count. The CDR3 loop reads CASSPGQGEQFF. CDR3 sequence (DNA): TGTGCCAGCAGCCCGGGACAGGGGGAGCAGTTCTTC. The rearrangement uses TRBV11-3 and TRBJ2-1, with 10 nucleotides matching TRBD1. V gave up 5 bases and J gave up 10 bases; unmatched junction bases: 2. The CDR3 spans 12 residues. CDR1 is SGHNT, CDR2 YENEEA, per germline.

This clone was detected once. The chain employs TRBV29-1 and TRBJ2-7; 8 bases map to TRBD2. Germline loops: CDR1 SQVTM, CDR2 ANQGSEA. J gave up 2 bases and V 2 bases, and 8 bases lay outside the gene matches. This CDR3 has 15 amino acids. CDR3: CSVEPGSGGTYEQYF. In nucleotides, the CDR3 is TGCAGCGTTGAACCAGGCAGCGGGGGAACCTACGAGCAGTACTTC.

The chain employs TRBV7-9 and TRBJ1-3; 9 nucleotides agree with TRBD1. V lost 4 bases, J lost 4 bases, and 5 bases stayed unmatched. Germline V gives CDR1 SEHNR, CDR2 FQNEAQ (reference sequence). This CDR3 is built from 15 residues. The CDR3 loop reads CASSSTGGLGNTIYF. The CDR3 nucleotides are TGTGCCAGCAGCTCCACAGGGGGCTTGGGAAACACCATATATTTT.

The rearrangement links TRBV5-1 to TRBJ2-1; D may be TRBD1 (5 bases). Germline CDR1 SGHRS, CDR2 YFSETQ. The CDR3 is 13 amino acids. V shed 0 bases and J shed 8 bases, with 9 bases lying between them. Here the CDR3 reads CASSLDRSDEQFF. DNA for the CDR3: TGCGCCAGCAGCTTGGACAGGTCCGATGAGCAGTTCTTC. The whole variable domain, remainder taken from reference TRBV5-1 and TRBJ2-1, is KAGVTQTPRYLIKTRGQQVTLSCSPISGHRSVSWYQQTPGQGLQFLFEYFSETQRNKGNFPGRFSGRQFSNSRSEMNVSTLELGDSALYLCASSLDRSDEQFFGPGTRLTVL.

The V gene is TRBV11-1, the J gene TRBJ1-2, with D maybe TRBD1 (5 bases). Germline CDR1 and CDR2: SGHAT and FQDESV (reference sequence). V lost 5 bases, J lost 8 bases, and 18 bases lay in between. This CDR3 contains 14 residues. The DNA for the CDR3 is TGTGCCAGCAGCAGAGGAGGGGCCGCCTGGGGCTACACCTTC. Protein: CASSRGGAAWGYTF.

The CDR3 DNA reads TGCGCCAGCAGCCAAGGGGGACAGGGGTACAATGAGCAGTTCTTC. This translates into CASSQGGQGYNEQFF. This sequence joins TRBV4-3 and TRBJ2-1; the match to TRBD1 covers 10 bases. V lost 1 base and J lost 4; bases outside the gene matches: 1. This CDR3 has 15 residues. CDR1 and CDR2 from the germline V gene are LGHNA and YSLEER.

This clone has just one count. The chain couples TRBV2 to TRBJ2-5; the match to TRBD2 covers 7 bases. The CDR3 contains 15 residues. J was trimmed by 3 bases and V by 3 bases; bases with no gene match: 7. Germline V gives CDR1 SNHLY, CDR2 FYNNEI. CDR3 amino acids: CASSEASGVEETQYF. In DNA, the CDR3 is TGTGCCAGCAGTGAGGCGAGCGGGGTGGAAGAGACCCAGTACTTC.